Listed here are 23 T cell receptor beta chains from one sample, sequenced in a study of blood T cell repertoires in COVID-19. TCRdb's table, derived via immunoSEQ multiplex PCR, lists solely in-frame clones and lacks some. The table lists some 120,000 clones, about nine tenths of them singletons. The specimen was peripheral blood. These receptors were taken from a man in his forties or fifties with acute or convalescent COVID-19.

The rearrangement joins TRBV27 to TRBJ2-5, with 11 bases lining up with TRBD2. The CDR3 has 15 amino acids. The trim removed 6 bases at V and 5 bases at J, leaving 8 bases unmatched. Germline V gene data show CDR1 as MNHEY and CDR2 as SMNVEV (reference sequence). CDR3 amino acids: CASSPGLAVLETQYF. CDR3 nucleotides: TGTGCCAGCAGCCCGGGACTAGCGGTCCTGGAGACCCAGTACTTC.

This rearrangement joins TRBV10-3 to TRBJ2-1, with 13 bases matching TRBD2. V gave up 6 bases and J gave up 8 bases; unmatched junction bases: 4. Germline-derived CDR1 and CDR2 are ENHRY and SYGVKD. CDR3 size: 14 residues. As DNA, the CDR3 is TGTGCCATCAGCAGGACTAGCGGGAGCGATGAGCAGTTCTTC. Its translation: CAISRTSGSDEQFF.

The chain employs TRBV5-5 and TRBJ1-1, with D unresolved. Germline V gene lookup returns CDR1 SGHKS and CDR2 YYEKEE (reference sequence). The CDR3 consists of 11 residues. Trimming cost V 5 bases and J 3 bases, with 5 bases left between them. This chain's CDR3 is CASSIYTEAFF. DNA of the CDR3: TGTGCCAGCAGTATATACACTGAAGCTTTCTTT.

The sample holds one count of this clone. This chain links TRBV4-2 with TRBJ1-4, with D maybe TRBD1 (5 bases). The CDR3 consists of 14 residues. In germline, CDR1 is LGHNA, CDR2 YNFKEQ. V was pared by 1 base and J by 8 bases, with 11 bases between. In DNA form, the CDR3 reads TGTGCCAGCAGCCAAGGCGAAGGGGTCGAAAAACTGTTTTTT. It translates to CASSQGEGVEKLFF.

The chain has TRBV6-5 and TRBJ1-2; TRBD1 might be the D (6 bases). CDR1 MNHEY and CDR2 SVGAGI come from the germline V gene. V was trimmed by 0 bases and J by 6 bases, leaving 14 bases between them. The CDR3 runs to 15 residues. The CDR3 spells CASSYSGQTFDGYTF. DNA for the CDR3: TGTGCCAGCAGTTACTCAGGACAGACATTCGATGGCTACACCTTC.

The rearrangement links TRBV5-4 to TRBJ2-5; 8 nucleotides align to TRBD1. The CDR3 has 15 residues. J lost 5 bases, V lost 0 bases, and 6 bases had no gene match. Germline V gene data show CDR1 as SGHNT and CDR2 as YYREEE (reference sequence). CDR3 DNA: TGTGCCAGCAGCTTGGGCCCAGGGGGCGGGGAGACCCAGTACTTC. It yields the protein CASSLGPGGGETQYF.

V and J are TRBV29-1 and TRBJ2-5; perhaps TRBD2 as D (6 bases). CDR1 is SQVTM and CDR2 is ANQGSEA in the germline V gene. Trimming cost V 6 bases and J 5 bases, with 19 bases left between them. The CDR3 runs 14 residues. In nucleotides, the CDR3 is TGCAGCGTCGGTACGGGTTCCCGGGGGGAGACCCAGTACTTC. Translation gives CSVGTGSRGETQYF. The full variable domain, rest sourced from reference TRBV29-1 and TRBJ2-5, is SAVISQKPSRDICQRGTSLTIQCQVDSQVTMMFWYRQQPGQSLTLIATANQGSEATYESGFVIDKFPISRPNLTFSTLTVSNMSPEDSSIYLCSVGTGSRGETQYFGPGTRLLVL.

CDR3 protein: CASSNPRGLDTEAFF. CDR3 in DNA: TGCGCCAGCAGCAACCCCAGGGGGTTGGACACTGAAGCTTTCTTT. The chain employs TRBV5-1 and TRBJ1-1, with 7 bases that match TRBD1. Germline-derived CDR1 and CDR2 are SGHRS and YFSETQ. The CDR3 has 15 amino acids. The V segment lost 4 bases and the J segment 3 bases; nucleotides outside the gene matches: 9.

The chain couples TRBV19 to TRBJ2-1; 10 nucleotides match TRBD1. This CDR3 is built from 13 residues. V was clipped by 6 bases and J by 6 bases; unmatched bases: 2. Germline V gene data show CDR1 as LNHDA and CDR2 as SQIVND (reference sequence). The CDR3 sequence is CASRGTGANEQFF. CDR3 in DNA: TGTGCCAGTAGGGGGACAGGGGCCAATGAGCAGTTCTTC.

This chain links TRBV30 with TRBJ2-2; D is unclear. V lost 5 bases and J lost 0, with 13 bases in between. Germline V CDR1 and CDR2: GTSNPN, SVGIG (reference sequence). This CDR3 is 15 amino acids long. The CDR3, as DNA: TGTGCCTGGGGCAAAGAGCGTACGAACACCGGGGAGCTGTTTTTT. Translating it yields CAWGKERTNTGELFF.

CDR3: CACPRTDATNEKLFF. As DNA, the CDR3 is TGTGCCTGTCCTCGGACAGACGCAACTAATGAAAAACTGTTTTTT. The V and J genes are TRBV30 and TRBJ1-4; a weak D match, TRBD1 (6 bases). Germline assignment: CDR1 GTSNPN and CDR2 SVGIG (reference sequence). Trimming pared 6 bases from V and 0 bases from J, leaving 14 bases between. The CDR3 loop spans 15 amino acids.

This chain uses TRBV30 with TRBJ2-5, with unresolved D. The V gene lost 1 base and the J gene lost 0 bases, with 9 bases spanning the gap. The CDR3 is 14 amino acids. Germline values: CDR1 GTSNPN, CDR2 SVGIG (reference sequence). CDR3 residues: CAWSGLGNQETQYF. The CDR3 DNA is TGTGCCTGGAGTGGCCTTGGCAACCAAGAGACCCAGTACTTC.

The V and J genes are TRBV7-2 and TRBJ2-7; D unclear. This CDR3 region has 17 residues. V was shortened by 2 bases and J by 0 bases, with 17 bases between the two germline ends. CDR1 and CDR2 from the germline V gene are SGHTA and FQGNSA. CDR3 nucleotides: TGTGCCAGCAGCTTAAGTGCCTATGCTGCACCCTCCTACGAGCAGTACTTC. The encoded protein is CASSLSAYAAPSYEQYF.

The CDR3 here is CASSYGGVGSYEQYF. The CDR3 DNA follows: TGTGCCAGCAGTTACGGGGGGGTGGGCTCCTACGAGCAGTACTTC. The genes are TRBV6-5 and TRBJ2-7; 7 bases are a match to TRBD2. Germline assignment: CDR1 MNHEY and CDR2 SVGAGI. This CDR3 has 15 residues. Trimming at V came to 2 bases and at J to 0 bases, leaving 4 bases not matched to a gene.

This chain links TRBV6-4 with TRBJ2-2, with D perhaps matching TRBD1 (5 bases). Looked up from germline, CDR1 is MRHNA and CDR2 is SNTAGT. V was clipped by 6 bases and J by 7 bases, with 18 bases between them. The CDR3 totals 15 residues. The CDR3: CASRTDSVTGGELFF. The DNA for the CDR3 is TGTGCCAGCAGAACTGACAGCGTCACGGGCGGGGAGCTGTTTTTT.

This chain joins TRBV30 and TRBJ1-2, with D possibly being TRBD1 (5 bases). V lost 2 bases and J lost 8, with 18 bases in between. Germline-derived CDR1 and CDR2 are GTSNPN and SVGIG (reference sequence). CDR3 length: 14 amino acids. The CDR3, as DNA: TGTGCCTGGAGTACCCTACGGGGGATGGGCGGCTACACCTTC. Translation: CAWSTLRGMGGYTF.

This chain connects TRBV6-5 to TRBJ1-1; 7 bases fit TRBD1. Germline CDR1 MNHEY, CDR2 SVGAGI. The CDR3 length is 14 residues. The V gene end was trimmed by 6 bases and the J gene end by 2 bases; junction bases not matched to a gene: 6. The CDR3 sequence: CASSKRQGNTEAFF. CDR3 DNA: TGTGCCAGCAGCAAAAGACAGGGAAACACTGAAGCTTTCTTT.

This clone was seen a handful of times. In DNA, the CDR3 is TGTGCCAGTAGTCTTCTAGGTGAGCAGTTCTTC. This codes for CASSLLGEQFF. The rearrangement uses TRBV19 and TRBJ2-1, with D unresolved. The germline V gene has CDR1 LNHDA and CDR2 SQIVND (reference sequence). The CDR3 contains 11 residues. V lost 5 bases and J 9 bases, leaving 8 bases between the germline ends.

This clone came up once. This chain links TRBV30 with TRBJ1-2; D unresolved. Deletions cut 5 bases from V and 7 bases from J, with 14 bases between. This CDR3 is 12 amino acids long. CDR1 is GTSNPN and CDR2 is SVGIG in the germline V gene (reference sequence). The CDR3 loop is CAWHDPGGGYTF. CDR3 DNA sequence: TGTGCCTGGCACGACCCGGGAGGTGGCTACACCTTC.

This sequence joins TRBV27 and TRBJ2-5; the D gene is possibly TRBD1 (5 bases). CDR1 MNHEY and CDR2 SMNVEV come from the germline V gene (reference sequence). The V and J ends lost 2 bases and 5 bases respectively, with 9 bases between them. The CDR3 is 13 residues long. This CDR3 is CASSLQGTETQYF. The CDR3 nucleotides read TGTGCCAGCAGTTTACAGGGTACGGAGACCCAGTACTTC.

This clone was seen more than once but under ten times. The chain joins TRBV11-2 to TRBJ2-3; TRBD2 is a possible D gene (5 bases). V shed 8 bases and J shed 5 bases, with 8 bases lying between them. This CDR3 has 11 amino acids. CDR1 and CDR2 from the germline V gene are SGHAT and FQNNGV. CDR3 nucleotide sequence: TGTGCCAGCCGTCGGGGAGATACGCAGTATTTT. It codes for CASRRGDTQYF.

The chain uses TRBV7-2 and TRBJ1-1, with D perhaps TRBD1 (6 bases). Trimming shortened V by 1 base and J by 5 bases, and 8 bases separated the two germline ends. CDR3 length: 13 residues. The germline gives CDR1 SGHTA, CDR2 FQGNSA. The CDR3 DNA is TGTGCCAGCAGCTTAGGACAGGTAACTGAAGCTTTCTTT. Its translation is CASSLGQVTEAFF.

The chain combines TRBV30 with TRBJ1-1; D might be TRBD1 (6 bases). Germline CDR1 is GTSNPN and CDR2 is SVGIG (reference sequence). V was cut by 2 bases and J by 0 bases, with 13 bases left in between. The CDR3 sequence is 15 residues long. CDR3 loop: CAWSFLQGLNTEAFF. DNA for the CDR3: TGTGCCTGGAGTTTCTTGCAGGGGCTGAACACTGAAGCTTTCTTT.